Below are 9 T cell receptor beta chains sequenced from a single sample in a study of shared clonotypes between healthy human individuals. Measured with immunoSEQ multiplex PCR; TCRdb has only the in-frame clones, and not every one. The data hold some 2.1 million clones, with about 93% observed a single time. As defined, naive CD8 cells were CD45RO-negative and positively selected for CCR7, with terminally differentiated effector memory CD45RA+ cells excluded. Specimen: naive CD8+ T cells from PBMCs. The receptors come from a man younger than 35 in good health. Some clones in this sample may be carry-over from other donors' samples.

Concerning this clone: The identical CDR3 is also encoded by other nucleotide sequences in the sample. This chain links TRBV7-2 with TRBJ2-3; D not resolved. The ends were cut back, 5 bases at V and 1 base at J, with 4 bases in the middle. The germline V gene encodes CDR1 SGHTA and CDR2 FQGNSA. The CDR3 length is 12 residues. CDR3 loop: CASSPRTDTQYF. The CDR3 DNA sequence: TGTGCCAGCAGCCCACGCACAGATACGCAGTATTTT.

The CDR3 sequence is CASSFTESYGYTF. The CDR3 DNA reads TGTGCCAGCAGCTTCACAGAGAGCTATGGCTACACCTTC. This chain links TRBV7-9 with TRBJ1-2; D is ambiguous. Germline assignment: CDR1 SEHNR and CDR2 FQNEAQ (reference sequence). The V end lost 3 bases, the J end lost 4 bases, and 9 bases lay between the germline ends. The CDR3 consists of 13 residues.

The chain combines TRBV4-2 with TRBJ2-1, with D perhaps TRBD1 (6 bases). The V gene's germline CDR1 is LGHNA and CDR2 YNFKEQ. V lost 7 bases and J 12 bases, leaving 25 bases between the germline ends. The CDR3 loop spans 15 amino acids. CDR3: CASTQGIGAGWGQFF. The CDR3 bases are TGTGCCAGCACCCAGGGGATTGGAGCCGGGTGGGGGCAGTTCTTC.

Regarding this clone: The same CDR3 is also encoded by other DNA sequences in this sample. V is TRBV7-9 and J is TRBJ1-2; 8 bases fit TRBD1. With 6 bases clipped from V and 8 bases from J, the junction kept 8 bases outside the gene matches. The V gene's germline CDR1 is SEHNR and CDR2 FQNEAQ (reference sequence). The CDR3 is 13 amino acids. CDR3 sequence (DNA): TGTGCCAGCAGTACCGACAGGGGCAACGGCTACACCTTC. Its protein product is CASSTDRGNGYTF. The variable domain in full, with the rest retrieved from reference TRBV7-9 and TRBJ1-2, is DTGVSQNPRHKITKRGQNVTFRCDPISEHNRLYWYRQTLGQGPEFLTYFQNEAQLEKSRLLSDRFSAERPKGSFSTLEIQRTEQGDSAMYLCASSTDRGNGYTFGSGTRLTVV.

V is TRBV6-1 and J is TRBJ1-4; 10 nucleotides agree with TRBD1. Looked up from germline, CDR1 is MNHNS and CDR2 is SASEGT. Trimming at V came to 8 bases and at J to 8 bases, leaving 8 bases not matched to a gene. This CDR3 region has 14 residues. In DNA form, the CDR3 reads TGTGCCAGCTTACACCGGGACAGGGGAGAAAAACTGTTTTTT. Translated: CASLHRDRGEKLFF.

The gene calls are TRBV11-1 and TRBJ2-1, with 12 bases matching TRBD2. The J segment lost 0 bases and the V segment lost 5 bases, leaving 8 bases of the junction unmatched. This CDR3 region has 18 residues. Germline lookup yields CDR1 SGHAT and CDR2 FQDESV (reference sequence). The CDR3 coding sequence is TGTGCCAGCAGCCTGACTAGCGGGGGTCCCAGCTCCTACAATGAGCAGTTCTTC. This codes for CASSLTSGGPSSYNEQFF.

The chain joins TRBV4-3 to TRBJ1-4; D unresolved. CDR3 length: 15 amino acids. Per germline, CDR1 LGHNA and CDR2 YSLEER. The V end lost 6 bases, the J end lost 0 bases, and 11 bases lay between the germline ends. The CDR3 here is CASSRLSSTNEKLFF. CDR3 sequence (DNA): TGCGCCAGCAGTCGACTGTCATCAACTAATGAAAAACTGTTTTTT.

The table lists this clone with a count of one. The same CDR3 arises from other DNA sequences in this sample as well. The chain couples TRBV28 to TRBJ1-5; no clear D. The ends were cut back, 5 bases at V and 6 bases at J, with 11 bases in the middle. The CDR3 has 13 residues. The germline gives CDR1 MDHEN, CDR2 SYDVKM. CDR3: CASSLGPGQPQHF. The DNA for the CDR3 is TGTGCCAGCAGTCTCGGGCCTGGTCAGCCCCAGCATTTT.

The chain combines TRBV19 with TRBJ2-7; D may be TRBD2 (6 bases). This CDR3 has 13 amino acids. Germline loops: CDR1 LNHDA, CDR2 SQIVND (reference sequence). Trimming stripped 3 bases from V and 5 bases from J, with 11 bases between. This CDR3 is CASSIGGANEQYF. CDR3 sequence (DNA): TGTGCCAGTAGTATTGGCGGGGCAAACGAGCAGTACTTC.